This is a list of T cell receptor beta chains from one sample in a study of blood T cells in healthy people across ages. TCRdb called the 5' RACE reads again in MiXCR, with one record for every CDR3 protein. The sample has 600,000 to 1,000,000 distinct CDR3 sequences; about three fifths are singletons. The sequencing input was blood. These receptors came from a man aged 25-40 years in good health. Each CDR3 is given with its conserved first and last residue. A D gene is named only where the DNA matches it firmly. The size field is filled for only some rows; it gives once, few, many or a size class.

cdr3_aa: CSGGEGETQFF
cdr3_nt: TGCAGCGGAGGAGAAGGGGAGACCCAGTTCTTC
clone_size: -
j_call: TRBJ2-1
d_call: -
v_call: TRBV29-1

cdr3_aa: CASSQDRGGLAGARLIYNEQFF
cdr3_nt: TGTGCCAGCAGCCAAGATCGTGGGGGACTAGCGGGGGCCCGACTCATATACAATGAGCAGTTCTTC
clone_size: -
j_call: TRBJ2-1
d_call: TRBD2
v_call: TRBV3-1

cdr3_aa: CSVEKRQTSYNEQFF
cdr3_nt: TGCAGCGTTGAGAAGCGCCAAACGTCATACAATGAGCAGTTCTTC
clone_size: -
j_call: TRBJ2-1
d_call: -
v_call: TRBV29-1

cdr3_aa: CASSELEQGLDGYTF
cdr3_nt: TGTGCCAGCAGTGAACTGGAACAGGGACTCGATGGCTACACCTTC
clone_size: -
j_call: TRBJ1-2
d_call: -
v_call: TRBV2

cdr3_aa: CASWSERESGANVLTF
cdr3_nt: TGTGCCAGCTGGTCAGAACGGGAGTCTGGGGCCAACGTCCTGACTTTC
clone_size: -
j_call: TRBJ2-6
d_call: -
v_call: TRBV6-2/TRBV6-3

cdr3_aa: CASGDTSLQETQYF
cdr3_nt: TGTGCCAGCGGCGACACGTCTCTCCAAGAGACCCAGTACTTC
clone_size: few
j_call: TRBJ2-5
d_call: -
v_call: TRBV6-1

cdr3_aa: CSSSTGRVSRGSYEQYF
cdr3_nt: TGCAGCTCCTCGACAGGGAGGGTTAGCCGTGGCTCCTACGAGCAGTACTTC
clone_size: -
j_call: TRBJ2-7
d_call: -
v_call: TRBV20-1

cdr3_aa: CASSQERGGNLVWELYF
cdr3_nt: TGCGCCAGCAGCCAAGAGAGGGGCGGCAATTTGGTTTGGGAGTTGTACTTC
clone_size: -
j_call: TRBJ2-5
d_call: -
v_call: TRBV4-3

cdr3_aa: CASSPRVGEGETQYF
cdr3_nt: TGTGCCAGCAGCCCTCGGGTTGGAGAGGGAGAGACCCAGTACTTC
clone_size: -
j_call: TRBJ2-5
d_call: -
v_call: TRBV9

cdr3_aa: CSAPRGTGYSGANVLTF
cdr3_nt: TGCAGTGCTCCTAGGGGCACTGGGTACTCTGGGGCCAACGTCCTGACTTTC
clone_size: -
j_call: TRBJ2-6
d_call: -
v_call: TRBV20-1

cdr3_aa: CASSQAPGFYGYTF
cdr3_nt: TGTGCCAGCAGCCAAGCCCCGGGGTTTTATGGCTACACCTTC
clone_size: -
j_call: TRBJ1-2
d_call: -
v_call: TRBV14

cdr3_aa: CASSDGRDRGQETQYF
cdr3_nt: TGTGCCAGCAGCGACGGCCGGGACAGGGGCCAAGAGACCCAGTACTTC
clone_size: once
j_call: TRBJ2-5
d_call: TRBD1
v_call: TRBV9

cdr3_aa: CATSREPSQETQYF
cdr3_nt: TGTGCCACCAGCAGAGAGCCCTCCCAAGAGACCCAGTACTTC
clone_size: -
j_call: TRBJ2-5
d_call: -
v_call: TRBV15

cdr3_aa: CASREVSGAFF
cdr3_nt: TGTGCCAGCAGGGAAGTTTCCGGAGCTTTCTTT
clone_size: -
j_call: TRBJ1-1
d_call: -
v_call: TRBV7-2

cdr3_aa: CASSHPTGDGTGELFF
cdr3_nt: TGTGCCAGCAGCCATCCGACAGGGGACGGGACCGGGGAGCTGTTTTTT
clone_size: -
j_call: TRBJ2-2
d_call: TRBD1
v_call: TRBV4-2

cdr3_aa: CASSQGLAGGRYEQYF
cdr3_nt: TGTGCCAGCAGCCAGGGACTAGCGGGAGGACGCTACGAGCAGTACTTC
clone_size: few
j_call: TRBJ2-7
d_call: TRBD2
v_call: TRBV14

cdr3_aa: CASSPSTVYTEKLFF
cdr3_nt: TGTGCCAGCAGCCCGTCGACAGTCTACACTGAAAAACTGTTTTTT
clone_size: few
j_call: TRBJ1-4
d_call: -
v_call: TRBV14

cdr3_aa: CASSQGLAGSEQYF
cdr3_nt: TGTGCCAGCAGCCAGGGACTAGCGGGCTCCGAGCAGTACTTC
clone_size: -
j_call: TRBJ2-7
d_call: TRBD2
v_call: TRBV3-1

cdr3_aa: CATSSKAGAPQETQYF
cdr3_nt: TGTGCCACCAGCAGTAAGGCGGGAGCCCCGCAAGAGACCCAGTACTTC
clone_size: once
j_call: TRBJ2-5
d_call: TRBD2
v_call: TRBV15

cdr3_aa: CSARDVLAGGTNEQFF
cdr3_nt: TGCAGTGCTAGAGATGTCCTAGCGGGGGGGACAAATGAGCAGTTCTTC
clone_size: few
j_call: TRBJ2-1
d_call: TRBD2
v_call: TRBV20-1

cdr3_aa: CASSGVDAYNEQFF
cdr3_nt: TGTGCCAGCAGTGGGGTAGACGCCTACAATGAGCAGTTCTTC
clone_size: -
j_call: TRBJ2-1
d_call: -
v_call: TRBV6-2/TRBV6-3

cdr3_aa: CSARETSGVPETQYF
cdr3_nt: TGCAGTGCTAGAGAGACTAGCGGGGTCCCGGAGACCCAGTACTTC
clone_size: -
j_call: TRBJ2-5
d_call: TRBD2
v_call: TRBV20-1

cdr3_aa: CSAPPLGGFNEQFF
cdr3_nt: TGCAGTGCTCCCCCCCTTGGAGGTTTCAATGAGCAGTTCTTC
clone_size: once
j_call: TRBJ2-1
d_call: -
v_call: TRBV20-1

cdr3_aa: CASSTRGADSYEQYF
cdr3_nt: TGTGCCAGCAGCACGCGGGGGGCGGACTCCTACGAGCAGTACTTC
clone_size: -
j_call: TRBJ2-7
d_call: TRBD2
v_call: TRBV7-8

cdr3_aa: CASSPRPHQAAGTYEQYF
cdr3_nt: TGTGCCAGCAGCCCCAGACCTCATCAGGCTGCGGGTACCTACGAGCAGTACTTC
clone_size: once
j_call: TRBJ2-7
d_call: -
v_call: TRBV9

cdr3_aa: CASSFSAPSSYNEQFF
cdr3_nt: TGTGCCAGCAGCTTTTCAGCGCCGAGCTCCTACAATGAGCAGTTCTTC
clone_size: -
j_call: TRBJ2-1
d_call: -
v_call: TRBV7-9

cdr3_aa: CASGGIPYEQYF
cdr3_nt: TGTGCCAGCGGGGGGATCCCCTACGAGCAGTACTTC
clone_size: -
j_call: TRBJ2-7
d_call: -
v_call: TRBV6-1

cdr3_aa: CASSEEYYSGFGTRAETQYF
cdr3_nt: TGTGCCAGCAGTGAAGAGTATTATTCCGGATTCGGGACAAGAGCAGAGACCCAGTACTTC
clone_size: -
j_call: TRBJ2-5
d_call: -
v_call: TRBV2

cdr3_aa: CASSYAGSTEAFF
cdr3_nt: TGCGCCAGTAGCTACGCAGGGAGCACTGAAGCTTTCTTT
clone_size: -
j_call: TRBJ1-1
d_call: -
v_call: TRBV5-1

cdr3_aa: CASSPLLGPGQQYF
cdr3_nt: TGTGCCAGCAGCCCCCTCCTGGGGCCGGGGCAGCAGTACTTC
clone_size: -
j_call: TRBJ2-7
d_call: -
v_call: TRBV7-2

cdr3_aa: CSAPSLKGFLYNEQFF
cdr3_nt: TGCAGTGCTCCATCCCTTAAAGGGTTTTTATACAATGAGCAGTTCTTC
clone_size: -
j_call: TRBJ2-1
d_call: -
v_call: TRBV20-1

cdr3_aa: CASSLDKLRGDNEQFF
cdr3_nt: TGTGCCAGCAGCTTAGATAAGCTACGCGGGGACAATGAGCAGTTCTTC
clone_size: few
j_call: TRBJ2-1
d_call: -
v_call: TRBV7-2